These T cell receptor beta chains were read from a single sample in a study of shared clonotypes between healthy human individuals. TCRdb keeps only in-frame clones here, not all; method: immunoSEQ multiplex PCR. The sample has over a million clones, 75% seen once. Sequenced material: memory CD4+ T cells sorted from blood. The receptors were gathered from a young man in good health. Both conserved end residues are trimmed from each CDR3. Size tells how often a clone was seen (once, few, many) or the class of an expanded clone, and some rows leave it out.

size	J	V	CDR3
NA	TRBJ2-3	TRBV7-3	ASSLNGGPGDTQY
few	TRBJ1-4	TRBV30	AWSVRRFWEKLF
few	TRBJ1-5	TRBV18	ASSQNPGQGGQPQH
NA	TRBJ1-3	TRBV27	ASSRQAGNTIY
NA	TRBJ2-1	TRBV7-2	ASSFFNEQF
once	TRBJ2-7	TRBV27	ASSLSGTQGYEQY
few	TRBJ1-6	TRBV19	AATGGIGSPLH
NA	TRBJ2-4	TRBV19	ASSISKNIQY
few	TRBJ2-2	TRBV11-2	ASSRIQGNTGELF
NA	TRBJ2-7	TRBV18	ASWRQGSEQY
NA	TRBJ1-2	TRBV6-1	ASSEESGGYGYT
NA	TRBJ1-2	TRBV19	ASSIPGTGAIYT
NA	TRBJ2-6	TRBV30	AWSTSGANVLT
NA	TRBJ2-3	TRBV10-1	ASSEFLAGATDTQY